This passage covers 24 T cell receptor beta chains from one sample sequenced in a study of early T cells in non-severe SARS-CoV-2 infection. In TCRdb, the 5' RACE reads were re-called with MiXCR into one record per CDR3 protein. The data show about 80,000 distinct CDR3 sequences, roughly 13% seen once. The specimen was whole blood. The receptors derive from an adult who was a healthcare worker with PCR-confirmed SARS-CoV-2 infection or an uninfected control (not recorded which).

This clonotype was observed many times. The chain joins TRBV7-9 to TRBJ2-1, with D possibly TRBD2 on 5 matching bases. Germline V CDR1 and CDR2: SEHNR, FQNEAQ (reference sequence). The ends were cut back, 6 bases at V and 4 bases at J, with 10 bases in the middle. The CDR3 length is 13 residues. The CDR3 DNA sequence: TGTGCCAGCAGAGAGGGCAGATACAATGAGCAGTTCTTC. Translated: CASREGRYNEQFF.

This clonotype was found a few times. In nucleotides, the CDR3 is TGCAGTGCTAGAGTCCCAGCAGGGAGCTCCTACAATGAGCAGTTCTTC. Its translation is CSARVPAGSSYNEQFF. The rearrangement uses TRBV20-1 and TRBJ2-1; D possibly uses TRBD1 or TRBD2 (5 bases each). This CDR3 has 16 amino acids. CDR1 DFQATT and CDR2 SNEGSKA come from the germline V gene (reference sequence). With 1 base removed from V and 0 bases from J, the gap between germline ends came to 13 bases.

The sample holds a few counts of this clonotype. In DNA form, the CDR3 reads TGTGCCAGCAGCTTAGATAGGGCGCTGTTTTACGAGCAGTACTTC. Protein product: CASSLDRALFYEQYF. The gene calls are TRBV11-2 and TRBJ2-7, with D hard to call. Germline assignment: CDR1 SGHAT and CDR2 FQNNGV. V was trimmed by 0 bases and J by 4 bases, leaving 13 bases between them. The CDR3 covers 15 residues.

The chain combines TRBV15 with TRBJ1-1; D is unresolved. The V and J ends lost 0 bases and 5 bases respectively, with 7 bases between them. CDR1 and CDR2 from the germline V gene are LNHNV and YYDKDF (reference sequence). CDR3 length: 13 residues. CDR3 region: CATSRDIGTEAFF. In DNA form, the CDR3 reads TGTGCCACCAGCAGAGATATAGGTACTGAAGCTTTCTTT.

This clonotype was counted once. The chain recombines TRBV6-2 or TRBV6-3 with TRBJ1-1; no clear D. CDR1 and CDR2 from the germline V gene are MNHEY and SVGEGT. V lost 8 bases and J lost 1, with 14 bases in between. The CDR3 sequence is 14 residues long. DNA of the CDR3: TGTGCCAGCTCGGACTCATACCCGAACACTGAAGCTTTCTTT. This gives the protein CASSDSYPNTEAFF.

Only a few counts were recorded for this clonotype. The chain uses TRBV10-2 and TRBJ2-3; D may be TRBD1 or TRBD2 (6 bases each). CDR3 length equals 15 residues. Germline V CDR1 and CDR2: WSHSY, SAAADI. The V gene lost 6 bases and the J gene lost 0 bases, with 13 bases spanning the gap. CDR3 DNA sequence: TGCGCCAGCAGGGAGAGGAGGGGGAGCACAGATACGCAGTATTTT. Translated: CASRERRGSTDTQYF.

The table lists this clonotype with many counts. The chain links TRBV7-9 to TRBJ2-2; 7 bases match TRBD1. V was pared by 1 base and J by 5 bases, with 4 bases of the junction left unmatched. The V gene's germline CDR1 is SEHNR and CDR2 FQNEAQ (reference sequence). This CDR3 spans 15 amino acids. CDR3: CASSLGGDRTGELFF. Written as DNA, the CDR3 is TGTGCCAGCAGCTTAGGTGGGGACAGAACCGGGGAGCTGTTTTTT.

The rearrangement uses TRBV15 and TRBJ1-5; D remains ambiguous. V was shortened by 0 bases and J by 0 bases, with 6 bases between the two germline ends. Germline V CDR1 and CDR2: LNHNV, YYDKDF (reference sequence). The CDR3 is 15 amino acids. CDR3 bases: TGTGCCACCAGCAGAGATCCAGGTAGCAATCAGCCCCAGCATTTT. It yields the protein CATSRDPGSNQPQHF.

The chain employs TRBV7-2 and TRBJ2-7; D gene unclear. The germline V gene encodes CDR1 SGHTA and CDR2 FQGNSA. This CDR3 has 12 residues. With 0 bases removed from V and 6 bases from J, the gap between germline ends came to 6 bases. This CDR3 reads CASSLAGREQYF. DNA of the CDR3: TGTGCCAGCAGCTTAGCAGGGCGCGAGCAGTACTTC.

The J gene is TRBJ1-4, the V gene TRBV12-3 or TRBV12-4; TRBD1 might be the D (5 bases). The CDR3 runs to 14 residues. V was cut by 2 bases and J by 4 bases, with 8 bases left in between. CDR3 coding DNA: TGTGCCAGCAGTTTAAGGGGCATTAATGAAAAACTGTTTTTT. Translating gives CASSLRGINEKLFF.

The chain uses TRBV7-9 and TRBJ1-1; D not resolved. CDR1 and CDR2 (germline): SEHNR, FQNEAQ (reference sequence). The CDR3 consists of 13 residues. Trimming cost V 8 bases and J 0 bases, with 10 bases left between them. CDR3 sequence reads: CASRTYMNTEAFF. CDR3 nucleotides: TGTGCCAGCCGGACGTACATGAACACTGAAGCTTTCTTT.

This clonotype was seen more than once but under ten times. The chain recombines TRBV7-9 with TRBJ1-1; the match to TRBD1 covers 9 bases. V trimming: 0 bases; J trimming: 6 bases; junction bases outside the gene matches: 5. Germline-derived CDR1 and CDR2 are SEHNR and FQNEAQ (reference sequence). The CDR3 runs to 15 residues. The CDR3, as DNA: TGTGCCAGCAGCTTAGCCGGGACAGGGATGGCTGAAGCTTTCTTT. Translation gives CASSLAGTGMAEAFF.

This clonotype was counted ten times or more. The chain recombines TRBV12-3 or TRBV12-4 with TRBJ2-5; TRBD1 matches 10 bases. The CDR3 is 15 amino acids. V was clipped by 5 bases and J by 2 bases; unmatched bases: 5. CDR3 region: CASSPGQGGQETQYF. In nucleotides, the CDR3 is TGTGCCAGCAGTCCCGGACAGGGGGGACAAGAGACCCAGTACTTC.

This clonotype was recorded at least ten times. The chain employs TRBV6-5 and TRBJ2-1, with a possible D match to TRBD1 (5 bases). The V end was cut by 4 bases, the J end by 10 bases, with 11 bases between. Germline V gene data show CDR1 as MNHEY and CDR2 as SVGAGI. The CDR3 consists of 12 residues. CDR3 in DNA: TGTGCCAGCAGTTCTGGGGCCACGGAGCAGTTCTTC. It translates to CASSSGATEQFF.

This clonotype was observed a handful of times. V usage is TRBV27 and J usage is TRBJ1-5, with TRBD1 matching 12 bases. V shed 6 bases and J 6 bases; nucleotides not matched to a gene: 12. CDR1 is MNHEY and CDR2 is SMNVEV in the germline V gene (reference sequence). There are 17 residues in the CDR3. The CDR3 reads CASRKLAGQGAGQPQHF. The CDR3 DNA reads TGTGCCAGCAGGAAGTTAGCGGGACAGGGGGCTGGTCAGCCCCAGCATTTT.

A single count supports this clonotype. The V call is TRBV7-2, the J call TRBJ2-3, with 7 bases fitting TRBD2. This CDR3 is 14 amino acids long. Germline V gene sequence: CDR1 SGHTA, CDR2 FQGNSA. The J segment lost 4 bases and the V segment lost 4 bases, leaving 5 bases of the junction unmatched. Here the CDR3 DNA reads TGTGCCAGCAGCTCGTCTAGCGGCGCAGATACGCAGTATTTT. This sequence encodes CASSSSSGADTQYF.

CDR3 bases: TGTGCCAGCAGCAAGATAGCGGGAGGCACCTACGAGCAGTACTTC. Amino acid sequence: CASSKIAGGTYEQYF. The J gene is TRBJ2-7, the V gene TRBV21-1; the DNA was not used to check the table's D call, TRBD2. TRBV21-1 is reported as a pseudogene. The CDR3 spans 15 residues.

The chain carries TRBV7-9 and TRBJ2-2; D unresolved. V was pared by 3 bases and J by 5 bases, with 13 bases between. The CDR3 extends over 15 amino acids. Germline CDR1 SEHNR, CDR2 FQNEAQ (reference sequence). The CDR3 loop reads CASSFLDGETGELFF. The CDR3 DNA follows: TGTGCCAGCAGCTTCTTAGATGGGGAAACCGGGGAGCTGTTTTTT.

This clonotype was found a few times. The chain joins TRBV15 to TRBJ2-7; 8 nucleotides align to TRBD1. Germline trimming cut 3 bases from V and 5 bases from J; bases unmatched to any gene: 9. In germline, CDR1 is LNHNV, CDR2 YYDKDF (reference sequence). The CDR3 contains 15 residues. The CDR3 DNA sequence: TGTGCCACCAGCAGCGGACAGGGAAAGTACGACGAGCAGTACTTC. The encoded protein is CATSSGQGKYDEQYF.

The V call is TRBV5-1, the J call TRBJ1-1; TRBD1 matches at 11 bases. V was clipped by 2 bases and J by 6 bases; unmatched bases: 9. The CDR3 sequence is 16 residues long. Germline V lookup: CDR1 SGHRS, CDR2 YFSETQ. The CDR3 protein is CASSFTGTGGYPEAFF. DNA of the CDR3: TGCGCCAGCAGCTTTACCGGGACAGGGGGATACCCTGAAGCTTTCTTT.

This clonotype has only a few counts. CDR3 nucleotide sequence: TGCAGCGTTGCGGGGGGCGCGGTCACTGAAGCTTTCTTT. Residues: CSVAGGAVTEAFF. The V and J genes are TRBV29-1 and TRBJ1-1; D may be TRBD1 (6 bases). Looked up from germline, CDR1 is SQVTM and CDR2 is ANQGSEA. V was clipped by 4 bases and J by 4 bases, with 13 bases between them. The CDR3 length is 13 residues.

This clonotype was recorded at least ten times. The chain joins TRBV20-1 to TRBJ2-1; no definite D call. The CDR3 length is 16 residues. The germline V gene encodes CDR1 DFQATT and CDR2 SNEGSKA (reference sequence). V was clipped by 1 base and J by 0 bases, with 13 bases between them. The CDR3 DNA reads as TGCAGTGCTAGAGCGATAGTGTTAAACTCCTACAATGAGCAGTTCTTC. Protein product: CSARAIVLNSYNEQFF.

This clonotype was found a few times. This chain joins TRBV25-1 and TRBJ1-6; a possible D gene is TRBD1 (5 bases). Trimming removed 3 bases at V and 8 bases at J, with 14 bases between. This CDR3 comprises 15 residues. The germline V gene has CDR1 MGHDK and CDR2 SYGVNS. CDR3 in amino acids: CASSEGGLGDSPLHF. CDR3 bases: TGTGCCAGCAGTGAGGGGGGTTTGGGTGATTCACCCCTCCACTTT. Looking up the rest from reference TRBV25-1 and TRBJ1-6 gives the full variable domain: EADIYQTPRYLVIGTGKKITLECSQTMGHDKMYWYQQDPGMELHLIHYSYGVNSTEKGDLSSESTVSRIRTEHFPLTLESARPSHTSQYLCASSEGGLGDSPLHFGNGTRLTVT.

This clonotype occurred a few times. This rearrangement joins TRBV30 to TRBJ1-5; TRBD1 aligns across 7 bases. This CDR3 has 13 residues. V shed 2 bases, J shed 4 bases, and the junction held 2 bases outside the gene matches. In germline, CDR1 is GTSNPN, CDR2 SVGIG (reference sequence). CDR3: CAWSRGRNQPQHF. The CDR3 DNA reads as TGTGCCTGGAGTAGGGGGCGGAATCAGCCCCAGCATTTT.